One and the same sample provided the 17 T cell receptor beta chains below, sequenced in a study of cytomegalovirus exposure and HLA in healthy donors. PCR employed 60 Vbeta and 13 Jbeta primers. Repertoires were generated with immunoSEQ multiplex PCR, while TCRdb's copy carries only in-frame clones and drops some. The sample shows over 150,000 clones, 87% of them seen only once. Sequenced material: PBMCs. These TCRs come from a woman under 40 in good health and CMV-seronegative.

This rearrangement joins TRBV15 to TRBJ2-7; D may be TRBD1 (6 bases). Trimming pared 4 bases from V and 5 bases from J, leaving 15 bases between. The CDR3 extends over 14 amino acids. Germline CDR1 is LNHNV and CDR2 is YYDKDF (reference sequence). The CDR3 bases are TGTGCCACCAGCACCACTGACAGGTTGCACGAGCAGTACTTC. Amino acids: CATSTTDRLHEQYF.

The rearrangement joins TRBV6-1 to TRBJ2-6; 8 positions agree with TRBD1. Looked up from germline, CDR1 is MNHNS and CDR2 is SASEGT. This CDR3 has 15 residues. The V and J ends lost 10 bases and 2 bases, in that order; junction bases with no gene match: 7. The CDR3 reads CATTPQGAGANVLTF. The DNA of the CDR3 is TGTGCCACCACCCCACAGGGGGCTGGGGCCAACGTCCTGACTTTC.

The chain carries TRBV27 and TRBJ1-5; 7 bases are shared with TRBD1. The V gene's germline CDR1 is MNHEY and CDR2 SMNVEV (reference sequence). The ends lost 5 bases at V and 3 bases at J; junction bases unmatched: 10. CDR3 length equals 16 residues. This CDR3 is CASSPRQGVFNQPQHF. The CDR3 coding sequence is TGTGCCAGCAGTCCCCGACAGGGCGTCTTCAATCAGCCCCAGCATTTT.

V gene TRBV5-1 combines with J gene TRBJ2-3, with D possibly being TRBD1 (6 bases). V was trimmed by 6 bases and J by 1 base, leaving 18 bases between them. Per germline, CDR1 SGHRS and CDR2 YFSETQ. The CDR3 consists of 16 residues. In DNA form, the CDR3 reads TGCGCCAGCACTAGAAGCAGGGGAAGTGGCACAGATACGCAGTATTTT. Translating it yields CASTRSRGSGTDTQYF.

The chain combines TRBV6-5 with TRBJ2-5; TRBD2 matches 10 bases. The trim removed 5 bases at V and 5 bases at J, leaving 8 bases unmatched. CDR3 length: 15 amino acids. Germline V CDR1 and CDR2: MNHEY, SVGAGI. The CDR3 DNA follows: TGTGCCAGCAGTCATTATGGGACTAGCGATGAGACCCAGTACTTC. Its translation is CASSHYGTSDETQYF.

The rearrangement uses TRBV4-1 and TRBJ1-2; D may be TRBD1 (5 bases). V was shortened by 2 bases and J by 4 bases, with 20 bases between the two germline ends. Germline V lookup: CDR1 MGHRA, CDR2 YSYEKL. CDR3 size: 17 residues. The DNA for the CDR3 is TGCGCCAGCAGCCAACCAACGACTCAGGGAATGTTCTATGGCTACACCTTC. Translating gives CASSQPTTQGMFYGYTF.

The chain recombines TRBV6-6 with TRBJ2-2; D may be TRBD2 (7 bases). The CDR3 covers 16 residues. Per germline, CDR1 MNHNY and CDR2 SVGAGI (reference sequence). The V and J ends lost 2 bases and 7 bases respectively, with 17 bases between them. CDR3 protein: CASSYSRGGAIGELFF. The CDR3 bases are TGTGCCAGCAGTTACAGTCGAGGGGGGGCAATCGGGGAGCTGTTTTTT.

CDR3 residues: CASIRSGTSGKVQYF. CDR3 nucleotides: TGTGCCAGCATACGAAGCGGGACTAGCGGGAAGGTGCAGTACTTC. This chain links TRBV28 with TRBJ2-7; TRBD2 aligns across 13 bases. The length of the CDR3 is 15 residues. The germline V gene has CDR1 MDHEN and CDR2 SYDVKM. V dropped 7 bases and J dropped 9; count of bases not matched to a gene: 12.

The rearrangement uses TRBV9 and TRBJ2-2; D is perhaps TRBD1 (8 bases). With 4 bases removed from V and 6 bases from J, the gap between germline ends came to 10 bases. CDR1 is SGDLS and CDR2 is YYNGEE in the germline V gene. The CDR3 has 13 residues. As DNA, the CDR3 is TGTGCCAGCAGCACAGGGGGGGCCGGGGAGCTGTTTTTT. Amino acid sequence: CASSTGGAGELFF.

This chain uses TRBV9 with TRBJ1-1, with D possibly TRBD1 on 6 matching bases. With 4 bases removed from V and 0 bases from J, the gap between germline ends came to 13 bases. CDR1 SGDLS and CDR2 YYNGEE come from the germline V gene. CDR3 length equals 15 residues. The CDR3: CASSPSGTMNTEAFF. In DNA, the CDR3 is TGTGCCAGCAGCCCGTCCGGGACAATGAACACTGAAGCTTTCTTT.

The chain employs TRBV19 and TRBJ2-6, with D possibly matching TRBD1 (5 bases). V was clipped by 7 bases and J by 0 bases, with 31 bases between them. Germline CDR1 reads LNHDA; CDR2 reads SQIVND (reference sequence). This CDR3 is built from 22 residues. For the CDR3, the DNA is TGTGCCAGTACTGGGGCAATTGGCTGGGCAATTCCCCCCTACTCTGGGGCCAACGTCCTGACTTTC. It codes for CASTGAIGWAIPPYSGANVLTF.

The chain joins TRBV15 to TRBJ1-4; tentative D call: TRBD1 (6 bases). Trimming stripped 1 base from V and 4 bases from J, with 10 bases between. Germline loops: CDR1 LNHNV, CDR2 YYDKDF (reference sequence). The CDR3 spans 15 residues. The CDR3, as DNA: TGTGCCACCAGCAGAGCGGCAGGGGATAATGAAAAACTGTTTTTT. It is translated as CATSRAAGDNEKLFF.

J is TRBJ1-1 and V is TRBV2, with 7 bases that match TRBD1. After removal of 5 bases from V and 9 bases from J, the junction contained 12 bases not matched to a gene. Germline lookup yields CDR1 SNHLY and CDR2 FYNNEI. This CDR3 region has 14 residues. The CDR3 DNA reads TGTGCCAGCAGTCGGACAGGACAAGGGTCTCAAGCTTTCTTT. Residues: CASSRTGQGSQAFF.

This chain uses TRBV5-6 with TRBJ2-5, with TRBD1 as a possible D gene (6 bases). The CDR3 consists of 17 residues. Per germline, CDR1 SGHDT and CDR2 YYEEEE. V shed 1 base and J shed 7 bases, with 23 bases lying between them. DNA for the CDR3: TGTGCCAGCAGCTTGTTAAGGGACACCGACCGGGGCGGGACCCAGTACTTC. Its protein is CASSLLRDTDRGGTQYF.

The rearrangement uses TRBV25-1 and TRBJ2-7, with D tentatively TRBD1 (6 bases). The CDR3 length is 14 residues. Germline loops: CDR1 MGHDK, CDR2 SYGVNS. The V end lost 2 bases, the J end lost 6 bases, and 14 bases lay between the germline ends. CDR3 residues: CASSEPGVRGEQYF. CDR3 DNA sequence: TGTGCCAGCAGTGAACCAGGGGTCCGCGGCGAGCAGTACTTC.

V is TRBV25-1 and J is TRBJ2-7, with a weak D call TRBD2 (7 bases). The CDR3 is made up of 12 amino acids. The germline CDR1 and CDR2 sequences are MGHDK and SYGVNS. V was clipped by 8 bases and J by 5 bases, with 13 bases between them. The CDR3 DNA follows: TGTGCCAGCCTGGGGGGGGCACACGAGCAGTACTTC. Translation gives CASLGGAHEQYF.

This clone was recorded once. The chain carries TRBV5-4 and TRBJ1-2; TRBD1 might be the D (6 bases). The CDR3 covers 13 residues. Germline CDR1 reads SGHNT; CDR2 reads YYREEE (reference sequence). Trimming removed 5 bases at V and 2 bases at J, with 10 bases between. The CDR3, as DNA: TGTGCCAGCAGGGATCAGGGGAACTATGGCTACACCTTC. As protein: CASRDQGNYGYTF.